The 2 T cell receptor beta chains below come from one sample, sequenced in a study of T cell responses to AZD1222 COVID-19 vaccine (dated by TCRdb to the early 2020s). The meaning of the sample's time point label: baseline before first vaccination. The library came from the immunoSEQ multiplex PCR assay. The clones in this table, taken by TCRdb from immuneACCESS, are in-frame only. Not every clone is retained; where verified, under half of the shortfall comes from an unresolved V gene, and the cause of the rest is unknown. This sample is represented by around 92,000 clones; roughly nine tenths of them were singletons. Under 10% of the sample is taken by the ten largest. Material: peripheral blood, obtained on day 0 of AZD1222 vaccination. These receptors all come from an adult in good health.

The chain recombines TRBV9 with TRBJ1-3; no reliable D call. This CDR3 is built from 14 residues. Germline V gene data show CDR1 as SGDLS and CDR2 as YYNGEE. Trimming removed 2 bases at V and 6 bases at J, with 12 bases between. The CDR3 nucleotides are TGTGCCAGCAGCGTGGGTCTTGAGGAAAACACCATATATTTT. Translation: CASSVGLEENTIYF.

The rearrangement joins TRBV7-2 to TRBJ2-5; 7 bases line up with TRBD2. This CDR3 has 16 amino acids. V was pared by 3 bases and J by 5 bases, with 12 bases of the junction left unmatched. Germline CDR1 and CDR2: SGHTA and FQGNSA. The CDR3 DNA reads TGTGCCAGCAGCTTGAGACTAGCAGGTGTCGGCGAGACCCAGTACTTC. As protein: CASSLRLAGVGETQYF.